The 24 T cell receptor beta chains in this list originate from one sample, sequenced in a study of cytotoxic CD8 clonotypes in ibrutinib-treated CLL (dated by TCRdb to the early 2020s). The protocol used for the library was the immunoSEQ multiplex PCR assay. The source is immuneACCESS, and TCRdb retained only in-frame sequences with V and J called. Part of the clones is not carried over; for the studies checked, unresolved V genes explain less than half of this, and the remainder is unexplained. This sample holds 150,000 or so clones; 84% were observed only once. Of the sample, 4.6% is held by the ten largest clones. The time point label corresponds to: approximately 25 months on ibrutinib. The sample here was PBMCs, taken after 24 months of ibrutinib treatment. The source of these receptors is a human donor with chronic lymphocytic leukemia.

The CDR3 loop is CASSASGDLAEQYF. CDR3 DNA: TGTGCCAGCTCAGCTAGCGGGGATCTCGCCGAGCAGTACTTC. The chain is built from TRBV18 and TRBJ2-7; 9 bases are shared with TRBD2. V lost 5 bases, J lost 6 bases, and 8 bases stayed unmatched. This CDR3 has 14 residues. Looked up from germline, CDR1 is KGHSH and CDR2 is LQKENI. The whole variable domain, filled in from reference TRBV18 and TRBJ2-7, reads NAGVMQNPRHLVRRRGQEARLRCSPMKGHSHVYWYRQLPEEGLKFMVYLQKENIIDESGMPKERFSAEFPKEGPSILRIQQVVRGDSAAYFCASSASGDLAEQYFGPGTRLTVT.

The V call is TRBV5-5, the J call TRBJ1-2; D call uncertain. The germline gives CDR1 SGHKS, CDR2 YYEKEE (reference sequence). V lost 0 bases and J lost 6, with 15 bases in between. The CDR3 runs to 15 residues. CDR3 residues: CASSLGGLYKDGYTF. DNA of the CDR3: TGTGCCAGCAGCTTGGGCGGACTTTATAAGGATGGCTACACCTTC.

The chain carries TRBV18 and TRBJ1-6, with 12 bases identical to TRBD1. V was pared by 4 bases and J by 1 base, with 5 bases of the junction left unmatched. CDR1 is KGHSH, CDR2 LQKENI, per germline. This CDR3 has 18 residues. The CDR3 region has the DNA TGTGCCAGCTCACGGGACAGGGGGCTTCTGTCCTATAATTCACCCCTCCACTTT. Translated, it gives CASSRDRGLLSYNSPLHF. Supplemented by reference TRBV18 and TRBJ1-6, the full variable domain reads NAGVMQNPRHLVRRRGQEARLRCSPMKGHSHVYWYRQLPEEGLKFMVYLQKENIIDESGMPKERFSAEFPKEGPSILRIQQVVRGDSAAYFCASSRDRGLLSYNSPLHFGNGTRLTVT.

The genes are TRBV19 and TRBJ2-1, with TRBD2 matching 7 bases. V was clipped by 3 bases and J by 13 bases; unmatched bases: 6. Germline CDR1 reads LNHDA; CDR2 reads SQIVND (reference sequence). The CDR3 is 12 residues long. In DNA, the CDR3 is TGTGCCAGTAGTATCGAGGGAGGGCCACAGTTCTTC. Protein: CASSIEGGPQFF.

This clone has only one observation. The rearrangement uses TRBV18 and TRBJ2-1; possibly TRBD2 for D (6 bases). The length of the CDR3 is 15 residues. Between the trimmed V and J ends, which lost 3 bases and 6 bases, there was a span of 15 bases. Germline assignment: CDR1 KGHSH and CDR2 LQKENI. DNA of the CDR3: TGTGCCAGCTCACCGGAGGGGCTCGGGGTCAATGAGCAGTTCTTC. It is translated as CASSPEGLGVNEQFF.

The CDR3 protein is CASSESLGYGGDPYEQYF. The CDR3 coding sequence is TGTGCCAGCAGTGAATCCTTAGGGTACGGGGGGGATCCTTACGAGCAGTACTTC. The chain uses TRBV2 and TRBJ2-7; 8 bases fit TRBD2. The junction had 16 bases not matched to a gene; V was cut back by 2 bases and J by 4 bases. Germline V gives CDR1 SNHLY, CDR2 FYNNEI. The CDR3 loop spans 18 amino acids.

There are a few counts of this clone. The rearrangement links TRBV10-3 to TRBJ1-2; 10 positions match TRBD1. Germline trimming cut 5 bases from V and 8 bases from J; bases unmatched to any gene: 8. Germline CDR1 reads ENHRY; CDR2 reads SYGVKD. This CDR3 contains 14 residues. CDR3 bases: TGTGCCATCAGTCGGGACAGGGGCAGTGAGGGCTACACCTTC. As protein: CAISRDRGSEGYTF.

The chain combines TRBV30 with TRBJ1-5, with D perhaps TRBD1 (5 bases). Trimming left V 5 bases short and J 1 base short, with 9 bases between. Looked up from germline, CDR1 is GTSNPN and CDR2 is SVGIG (reference sequence). CDR3 length equals 13 residues. The DNA for the CDR3 is TGTGCCTGGGCCGGGGGGAGCAATCAGCCCCAGCATTTT. This gives the protein CAWAGGSNQPQHF.

The gene calls are TRBV7-3 and TRBJ2-7, with TRBD2 as a possible D gene (6 bases). The CDR3 extends over 17 amino acids. Germline CDR1 and CDR2: SGHTA and FQGTGA. Between the trimmed V and J ends, which lost 5 bases and 2 bases, there was a span of 22 bases. CDR3 bases: TGTGCCAGCAGCCCCACCCCGATAGGGGACTTAACCTACGAGCAGTACTTC. Translation gives CASSPTPIGDLTYEQYF.

This chain links TRBV4-1 with TRBJ1-5, with 10 bases that match TRBD1. After removal of 0 bases from V and 4 bases from J, the junction contained 9 bases not matched to a gene. The CDR3 length is 18 residues. Germline V gene sequence: CDR1 MGHRA, CDR2 YSYEKL. The CDR3 DNA follows: TGCGCCAGCAGCCAAGACGGGACAGGGGTCTTCAGGAATCAGCCCCAGCATTTT. This codes for CASSQDGTGVFRNQPQHF.

The chain combines TRBV9 with TRBJ1-2, with D unclear. The CDR3 consists of 12 residues. Germline lookup yields CDR1 SGDLS and CDR2 YYNGEE. The germline V and J ends were trimmed by 0 bases and 6 bases, with 6 bases remaining between them. CDR3 region: CASSVASDGYTF. CDR3 DNA sequence: TGTGCCAGCAGCGTAGCTAGTGATGGCTACACCTTC.

The chain has TRBV6-6 and TRBJ2-1, with D uncertain. This CDR3 region has 12 residues. From germline, CDR1 is MNHNY and CDR2 SVGAGI (reference sequence). V was clipped by 8 bases and J by 10 bases, with 15 bases between them. The CDR3 reads CASLLGQREQFF. The DNA for the CDR3 is TGTGCCAGCCTCCTAGGGCAGAGGGAGCAGTTCTTC.

The J gene is TRBJ1-4, the V gene TRBV2, with 7 bases matching TRBD1. The CDR3 has 14 amino acids. From germline, CDR1 is SNHLY and CDR2 FYNNEI. The ends lost 5 bases at V and 7 bases at J; junction bases unmatched: 7. The CDR3 sequence is CASSYRGAGEKLFF. The CDR3 bases are TGTGCCAGCAGTTACAGGGGCGCAGGTGAAAAACTGTTTTTT.

V usage is TRBV19 and J usage is TRBJ1-1; D possibly corresponds to TRBD1 (5 bases). This CDR3 spans 14 amino acids. Germline V gives CDR1 LNHDA, CDR2 SQIVND (reference sequence). The germline V and J ends were trimmed by 5 bases and 5 bases, with 15 bases remaining between them. The CDR3 nucleotides read TGTGCCAGTAGTCGGGCGGGGACTATTACTGAAGCTTTCTTT. It is translated as CASSRAGTITEAFF.

The chain links TRBV19 to TRBJ1-2; TRBD1 agrees at 9 bases. The germline V gene has CDR1 LNHDA and CDR2 SQIVND (reference sequence). The CDR3 is made up of 14 amino acids. V lost 6 bases and J lost 2; bases outside the gene matches: 4. Written as DNA, the CDR3 is TGTGCCAGTAGACTACAGGGGGCCAACTATGGCTACACCTTC. Translating gives CASRLQGANYGYTF.

This clone has at least ten counts. This CDR3 reads CASGLERREAGGQPQHF. CDR3 coding DNA: TGTGCTAGTGGTTTGGAAAGGCGGGAGGCCGGAGGTCAGCCCCAGCATTTT. V usage is TRBV12-5 and J usage is TRBJ1-5; D is ambiguous. V was shortened by 1 base and J by 6 bases, with 19 bases between the two germline ends. The CDR3 runs 17 residues. The germline CDR1 and CDR2 sequences are LGHNT and FRNRAP. The whole variable domain, filled in from reference TRBV12-5 and TRBJ1-5, reads DARVTQTPRHKVTEMGQEVTMRCQPILGHNTVFWYRQTMMQGLELLAYFRNRAPLDDSGMPKDRFSAEMPDATLATLKIQPSEPRDSAVYFCASGLERREAGGQPQHFGDGTRLSIL.

This chain connects TRBV6-6 to TRBJ1-1; TRBD1 is a possible D gene (5 bases). Trimming pared 6 bases from V and 7 bases from J, leaving 12 bases between. The CDR3 length is 12 residues. Per the germline V gene, CDR1 is MNHNY and CDR2 is SVGAGI (reference sequence). The CDR3 nucleotides read TGTGCCAGCAGCCGCAGGGTGGATGAAGCTTTCTTT. Protein sequence: CASSRRVDEAFF.

The chain joins TRBV27 to TRBJ2-7; 9 bases agree with TRBD1. V shed 6 bases and J 1 base; nucleotides not matched to a gene: 7. The CDR3 consists of 15 residues. CDR1 is MNHEY, CDR2 SMNVEV, per germline (reference sequence). CDR3 loop: CASSPGQGSSYEQYF. CDR3 nucleotide sequence: TGTGCCAGCAGCCCGGGACAGGGAAGTTCCTACGAGCAGTACTTC.

Concerning this clone itself: One junction end disagrees with the germline gene, perhaps due to a read error. The J gene is TRBJ1-2, the V gene TRBV5-4, with 11 bases aligning to TRBD1. Per germline, CDR1 SGHNT and CDR2 YYREEE (reference sequence). CDR3 length: 14 amino acids. The CDR3 nucleotides read TGTGCCAGCAGCCCGAACCGGGACAGGGGGTCCGGGATCTTC. Its protein is CASSPNRDRGSGIF. The complete variable domain, with remaining parts taken from reference TRBV5-4 and TRBJ1-2, reads ETGVTQSPTHLIKTRGQQVTLRCSSQSGHNTVSWYQQALGQGPQFIFQYYREEENGRGNFPPRFSGLQFPNYSSELNVNALELDDSALYLCASSPNRDRGSGIFGSGTRLTVV.

This rearrangement joins TRBV5-1 to TRBJ2-6; tentative D call: TRBD2 (6 bases). Trimming cost V 3 bases and J 0 bases, with 10 bases left between them. Germline V gives CDR1 SGHRS, CDR2 YFSETQ. The CDR3 runs 16 residues. The CDR3 nucleotides read TGCGCCAGCAGCTCCGGGACTTCCTCTGGGGCCAACGTCCTGACTTTC. Translating gives CASSSGTSSGANVLTF.

The chain is built from TRBV18 and TRBJ1-3; no clear D gene. In germline, CDR1 is KGHSH, CDR2 LQKENI. Between the trimmed V and J ends, which lost 7 bases and 0 bases, there was a span of 13 bases. The CDR3 has 15 residues. CDR3 region: CASFRTGNSGNTIYF. CDR3 nucleotides: TGTGCCAGCTTTCGGACGGGAAACTCTGGAAACACCATATATTTT.

This chain links TRBV7-2 with TRBJ1-3, with D hard to call. Trimming removed 1 base at V and 0 bases at J, with 13 bases between. The germline V gene encodes CDR1 SGHTA and CDR2 FQGNSA. CDR3 length: 17 amino acids. For the CDR3, the DNA is TGTGCCAGCAGCTTAGTCGGGCAGGCGGCCTCTGGAAACACCATATATTTT. Protein: CASSLVGQAASGNTIYF. The variable domain in full, completed from reference TRBV7-2 and TRBJ1-3, reads GAGVSQSPSNKVTEKGKDVELRCDPISGHTALYWYRQSLGQGLEFLIYFQGNSAPDKSGLPSDRFSAERTGGSVSTLTIQRTQQEDSAVYLCASSLVGQAASGNTIYFGEGSWLTVV.

The rearrangement links TRBV5-8 to TRBJ1-4; no reliable D call. The CDR3 length is 16 residues. V was shortened by 3 bases and J by 2 bases, with 14 bases between the two germline ends. Germline V gene data show CDR1 as SGHTS and CDR2 as YDEGEE. This CDR3 reads CASSSTRAQTNEKLFF. The CDR3 nucleotides read TGTGCCAGCAGCTCGACCCGGGCCCAGACTAATGAAAAACTGTTTTTT.

This clone occurred a few times. The rearrangement uses TRBV27 and TRBJ2-3; 10 bases align to TRBD2. This CDR3 region has 15 residues. Germline V gene data show CDR1 as MNHEY and CDR2 as SMNVEV (reference sequence). V was clipped by 2 bases and J by 1 base; unmatched bases: 0. The CDR3 nucleotides read TGTGCCAGCAGTTTACTAGCGGGAGGCACAGATACGCAGTATTTT. This gives the protein CASSLLAGGTDTQYF.